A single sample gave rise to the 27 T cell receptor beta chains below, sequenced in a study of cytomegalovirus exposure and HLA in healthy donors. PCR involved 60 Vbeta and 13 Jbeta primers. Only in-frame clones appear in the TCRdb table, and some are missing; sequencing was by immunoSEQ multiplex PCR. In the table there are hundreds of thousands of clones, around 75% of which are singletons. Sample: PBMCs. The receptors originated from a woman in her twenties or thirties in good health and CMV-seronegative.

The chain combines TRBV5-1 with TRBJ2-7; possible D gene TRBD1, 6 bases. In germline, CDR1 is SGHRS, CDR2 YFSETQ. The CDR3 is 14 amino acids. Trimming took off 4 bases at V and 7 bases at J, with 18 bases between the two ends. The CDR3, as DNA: TGCGCCAGCAGCGTTCCGGGACAAGCAGGAGAGCAGTACTTC. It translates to CASSVPGQAGEQYF.

DNA for the CDR3: TGTGCCTACGCAGCGGACAATCAGCCCCAGCATTTT. Translated: CAYAADNQPQHF. V and J are TRBV30 and TRBJ1-5; no clear D gene. Looked up from germline, CDR1 is GTSNPN and CDR2 is SVGIG (reference sequence). The germline V and J ends were trimmed by 7 bases and 3 bases, with 10 bases remaining between them. This CDR3 has 12 amino acids.

The CDR3 coding sequence is TGTGCCAGCAGTGAAATGGACAGGCACACCATATATTTT. Encoded protein: CASSEMDRHTIYF. The chain combines TRBV6-1 with TRBJ1-3; 7 nucleotides line up with TRBD1. Germline lookup yields CDR1 MNHNS and CDR2 SASEGT. The V and J ends lost 2 bases and 8 bases, in that order; junction bases with no gene match: 3. CDR3 length: 13 residues.

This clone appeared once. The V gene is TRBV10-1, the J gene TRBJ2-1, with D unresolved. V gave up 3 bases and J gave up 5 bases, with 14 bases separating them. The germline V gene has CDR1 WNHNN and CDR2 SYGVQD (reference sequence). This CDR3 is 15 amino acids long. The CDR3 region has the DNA TGCGCCAGCAGTGAAGGAGCCCTTAAGGACAATGAGCAGTTCTTC. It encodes CASSEGALKDNEQFF.

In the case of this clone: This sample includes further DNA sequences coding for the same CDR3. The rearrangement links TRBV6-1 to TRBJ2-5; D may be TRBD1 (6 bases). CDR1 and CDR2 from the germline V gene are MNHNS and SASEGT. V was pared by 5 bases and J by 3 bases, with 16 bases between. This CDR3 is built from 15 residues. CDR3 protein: CASSSSLDREETQYF. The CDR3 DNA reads TGTGCCAGCAGTTCTTCCCTGGACAGAGAAGAGACCCAGTACTTC.

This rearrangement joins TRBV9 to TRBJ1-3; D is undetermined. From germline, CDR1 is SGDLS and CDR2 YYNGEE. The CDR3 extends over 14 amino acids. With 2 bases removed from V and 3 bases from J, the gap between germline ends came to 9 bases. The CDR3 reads CASSVGRDGNTIYF. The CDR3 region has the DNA TGTGCCAGCAGCGTGGGTCGGGATGGAAACACCATATATTTT.

CDR3 amino acids: CASSEGAGTGFAEAFF. The CDR3 DNA follows: TGTGCCAGCAGCGAGGGAGCCGGGACAGGGTTTGCTGAAGCTTTCTTT. The chain carries TRBV9 and TRBJ1-1; 9 bases align to TRBD1. Per germline, CDR1 SGDLS and CDR2 YYNGEE. The trim removed 3 bases at V and 6 bases at J, leaving 12 bases unmatched. The CDR3 spans 16 residues.

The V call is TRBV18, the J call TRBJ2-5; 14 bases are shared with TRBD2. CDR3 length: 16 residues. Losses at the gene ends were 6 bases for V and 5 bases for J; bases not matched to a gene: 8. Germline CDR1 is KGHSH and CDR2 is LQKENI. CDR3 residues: CASSRGLAGVGETQYF. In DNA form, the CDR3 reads TGTGCCAGCTCCCGGGGACTAGCGGGAGTTGGGGAGACCCAGTACTTC.

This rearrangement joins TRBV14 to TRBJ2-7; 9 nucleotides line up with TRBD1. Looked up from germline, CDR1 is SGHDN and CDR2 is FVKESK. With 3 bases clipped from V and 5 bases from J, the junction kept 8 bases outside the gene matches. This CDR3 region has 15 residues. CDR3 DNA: TGTGCCAGCAGCCATACAGGGACAGGGTGGGACGAGCAGTACTTC. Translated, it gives CASSHTGTGWDEQYF.

CDR3 residues: CASSHRGGYEQYF. In DNA form, the CDR3 reads TGTGCCAGCAGCCACCGCGGGGGTTACGAGCAGTACTTC. The V and J genes are TRBV7-2 and TRBJ2-7; 7 bases map to TRBD2. V shed 5 bases and J 4 bases; nucleotides not matched to a gene: 5. Germline CDR1 reads SGHTA; CDR2 reads FQGNSA. This CDR3 is built from 13 residues.

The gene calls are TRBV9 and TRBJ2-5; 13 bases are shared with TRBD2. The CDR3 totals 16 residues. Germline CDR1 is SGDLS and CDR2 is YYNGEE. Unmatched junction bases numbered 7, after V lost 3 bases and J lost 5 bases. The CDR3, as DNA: TGTGCCAGCAGCGCAGGACTAGCGGGAGTTGGGGAGACCCAGTACTTC. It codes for CASSAGLAGVGETQYF. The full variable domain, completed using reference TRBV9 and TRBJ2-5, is DSGVTQTPKHLITATGQRVTLRCSPRSGDLSVYWYQQSLDQGLQFLIQYYNGEERAKGNILERFSAQQFPDLHSELNLSSLELGDSALYFCASSAGLAGVGETQYFGPGTRLLVL.

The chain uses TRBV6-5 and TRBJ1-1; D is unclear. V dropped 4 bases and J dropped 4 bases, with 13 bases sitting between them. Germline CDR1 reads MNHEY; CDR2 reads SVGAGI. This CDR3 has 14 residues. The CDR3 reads CASSSSIEGTEAFF. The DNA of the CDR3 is TGTGCCAGCAGTTCGTCGATAGAGGGCACTGAAGCTTTCTTT.

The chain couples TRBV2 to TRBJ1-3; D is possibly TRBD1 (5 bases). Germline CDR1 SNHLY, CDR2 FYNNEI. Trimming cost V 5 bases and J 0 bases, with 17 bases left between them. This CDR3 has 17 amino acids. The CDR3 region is CASSIRRAFGSGNTIYF. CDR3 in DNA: TGTGCCAGCAGTATACGCAGGGCTTTTGGCTCTGGAAACACCATATATTTT.

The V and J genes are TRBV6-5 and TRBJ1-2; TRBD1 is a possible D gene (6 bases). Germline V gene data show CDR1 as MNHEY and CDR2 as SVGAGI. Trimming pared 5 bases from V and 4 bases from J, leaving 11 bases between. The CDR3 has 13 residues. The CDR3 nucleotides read TGTGCCAGCAGTGAAGGACAGTCCTATGGCTACACCTTC. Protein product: CASSEGQSYGYTF.

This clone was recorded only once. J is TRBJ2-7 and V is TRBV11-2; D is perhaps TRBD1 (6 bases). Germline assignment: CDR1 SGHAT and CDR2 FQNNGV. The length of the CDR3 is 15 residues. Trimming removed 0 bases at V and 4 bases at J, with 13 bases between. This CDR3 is CASSLDIQGEYEQYF. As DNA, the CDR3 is TGTGCCAGCAGCTTAGATATACAGGGTGAATACGAGCAGTACTTC.

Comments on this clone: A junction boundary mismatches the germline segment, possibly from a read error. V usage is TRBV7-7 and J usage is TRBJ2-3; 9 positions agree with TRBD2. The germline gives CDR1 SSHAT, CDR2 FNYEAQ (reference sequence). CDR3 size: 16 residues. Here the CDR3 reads CASSPNSGGRTDTQYF. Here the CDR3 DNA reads TGTGCTAGCAGCCCCAATAGCGGGGGACGCACAGATACGCAGTATTTT.

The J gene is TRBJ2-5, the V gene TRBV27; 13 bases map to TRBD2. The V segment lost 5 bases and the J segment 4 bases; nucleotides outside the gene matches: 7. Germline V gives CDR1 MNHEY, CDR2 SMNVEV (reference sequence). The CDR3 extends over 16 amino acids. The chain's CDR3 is CASSRLAGGLTETQYF. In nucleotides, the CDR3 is TGTGCCAGCAGTCGACTAGCGGGGGGCCTAACAGAGACCCAGTACTTC.

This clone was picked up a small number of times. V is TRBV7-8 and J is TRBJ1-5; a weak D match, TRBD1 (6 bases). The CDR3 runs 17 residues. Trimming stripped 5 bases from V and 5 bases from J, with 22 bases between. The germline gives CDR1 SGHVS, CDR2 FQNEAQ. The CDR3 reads CASSTTTGQSSYQPQHF. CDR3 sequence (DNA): TGTGCCAGCAGCACCACGACAGGTCAAAGTTCCTATCAGCCCCAGCATTTT. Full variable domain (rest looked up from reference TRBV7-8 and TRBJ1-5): GAGVSQSPRYKVAKRGQDVALRCDPISGHVSLFWYQQALGQGPEFLTYFQNEAQLDKSGLPSDRFFAERPEGSVSTLKIQRTQQEDSAVYLCASSTTTGQSSYQPQHFGDGTRLSIL.

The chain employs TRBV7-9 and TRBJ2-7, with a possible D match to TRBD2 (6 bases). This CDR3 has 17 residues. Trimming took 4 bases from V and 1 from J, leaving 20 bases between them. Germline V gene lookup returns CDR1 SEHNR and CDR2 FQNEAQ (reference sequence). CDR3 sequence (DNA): TGTGCCAGCAGCTGGATAGGACGGGGGAAAGGGTCCTACGAGCAGTACTTC. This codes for CASSWIGRGKGSYEQYF.

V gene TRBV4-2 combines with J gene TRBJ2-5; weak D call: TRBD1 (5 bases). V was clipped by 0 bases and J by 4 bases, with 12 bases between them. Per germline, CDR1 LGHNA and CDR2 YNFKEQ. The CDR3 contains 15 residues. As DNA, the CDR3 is TGTGCCAGCAGCCAAGATCTGGGGCACGGAGAGACCCAGTACTTC. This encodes CASSQDLGHGETQYF.

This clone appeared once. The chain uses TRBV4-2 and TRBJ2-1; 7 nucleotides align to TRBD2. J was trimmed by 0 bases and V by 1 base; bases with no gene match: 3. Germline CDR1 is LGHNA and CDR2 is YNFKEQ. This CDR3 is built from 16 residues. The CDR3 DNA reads TGTGCCAGCAGCCAAGCTCTAGCGGACTCCTACAATGAGCAGTTCTTC. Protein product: CASSQALADSYNEQFF.

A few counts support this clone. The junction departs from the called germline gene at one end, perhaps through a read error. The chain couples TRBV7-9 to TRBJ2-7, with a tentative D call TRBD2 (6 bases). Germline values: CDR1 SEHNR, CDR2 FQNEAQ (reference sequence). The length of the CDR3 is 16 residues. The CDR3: CSSSSGPWRGKYEQYF. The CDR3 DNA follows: TGTTCCAGCAGCTCCGGCCCCTGGAGGGGCAAGTACGAGCAGTACTTC.

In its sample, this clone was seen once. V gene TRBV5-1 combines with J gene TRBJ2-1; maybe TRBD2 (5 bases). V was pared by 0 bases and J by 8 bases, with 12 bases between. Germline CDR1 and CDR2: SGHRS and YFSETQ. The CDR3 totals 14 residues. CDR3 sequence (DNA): TGCGCCAGCAGCTTGGCCGGGATTGGCGATGAGCAGTTCTTC. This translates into CASSLAGIGDEQFF.

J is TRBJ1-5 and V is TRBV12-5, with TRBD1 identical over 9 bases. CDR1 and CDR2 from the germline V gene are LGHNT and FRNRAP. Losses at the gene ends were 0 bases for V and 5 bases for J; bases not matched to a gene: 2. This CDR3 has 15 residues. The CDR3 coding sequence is TGTGCTAGTGGTTTGGTACAGGGGGCGCATCAGCCCCAGCATTTT. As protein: CASGLVQGAHQPQHF.

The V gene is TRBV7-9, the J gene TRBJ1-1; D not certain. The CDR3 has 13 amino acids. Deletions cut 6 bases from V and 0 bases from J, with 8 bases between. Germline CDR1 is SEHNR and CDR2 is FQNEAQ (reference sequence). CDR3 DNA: TGTGCCAGCAGTCCCGGTCTGAACACTGAAGCTTTCTTT. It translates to CASSPGLNTEAFF.

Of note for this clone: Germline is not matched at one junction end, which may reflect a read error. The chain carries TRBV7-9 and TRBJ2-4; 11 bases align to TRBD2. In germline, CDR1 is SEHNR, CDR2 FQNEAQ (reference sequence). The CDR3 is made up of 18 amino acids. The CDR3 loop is CSSSLGTSGRGAKNIQYF. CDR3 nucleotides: TGTTCCAGCAGCCTTGGGACTAGCGGAAGGGGGGCCAAAAACATTCAGTACTTC. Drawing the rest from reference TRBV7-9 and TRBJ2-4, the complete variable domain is DTGVSQNPRHKITKRGQNVTFRCDPISEHNRLYWYRQTLGQGPEFLTYFQNEAQLEKSRLLSDRFSAERPKGSFSTLEIQRTEQGDSAMYLCSSSLGTSGRGAKNIQYFGAGTRLSVL.

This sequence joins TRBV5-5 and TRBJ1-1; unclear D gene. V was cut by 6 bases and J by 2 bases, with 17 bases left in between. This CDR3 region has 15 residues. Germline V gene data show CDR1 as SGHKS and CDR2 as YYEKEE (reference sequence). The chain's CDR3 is CASTPSAVLNTEAFF. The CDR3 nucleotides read TGTGCCAGCACCCCGTCAGCGGTATTAAACACTGAAGCTTTCTTT.